Listed below are T cell receptor beta chains from one sample, sequenced in a study of metastatic and nonmetastatic thyroid tumors. TCRdb re-called the PCR reads through MiXCR. This sample has some 13,000 clones, with around 21% found just once. Material: adjacent normal tissue. All receptors derive from a female donor with papillary thyroid cancer or a benign thyroid nodule (not recorded which). Some clones in this sample may be carry-over from other donors' samples. Both conserved end residues are part of each CDR3. The order of the fields is D gene, V gene, clone size, J gene, CDR3 DNA, CDR3 protein. The D gene is left open where the match is weak. Not all rows give a size; the values are once, few, many and, for expanded clones, a class.

>TRBD1|TRBV5-1|-|TRBJ2-7
TGCGCCAGCAGCTTAGAGCAGGGGGCGCGCAGTGACGAGCAGTACTTC
CASSLEQGARSDEQYF
>TRBD2|TRBV6-5|few|TRBJ2-7
TGTGCCAGCAGTTACGGGACTAGAGCTTACGAGCAGTACTTC
CASSYGTRAYEQYF
>-|TRBV4-1|many|TRBJ2-7
TGCGCCAGCAGCCAAACCATCGGACGGCACGAGCAGTACTTC
CASSQTIGRHEQYF
>-|TRBV25-1|many|TRBJ1-4
TGTGCCAGCAGTCCCGGCGATTTTGCAACTAATGAAAAACTGTTTTTT
CASSPGDFATNEKLFF
>TRBD1|TRBV10-3|few|TRBJ1-1
TGTGCCATCAGCAGACAGGGGGAAGGGGACTCTGAAGCTTTCTTT
CAISRQGEGDSEAFF
>-|TRBV7-9|many|TRBJ2-2
TGTGCCAGCCTCCGGGGAAACGGGGAGCTGTTTTTT
CASLRGNGELFF
>-|TRBV6-2/TRBV6-3|medium-sized|TRBJ2-6
TGTGCCAGCAGTTTGGCGTCTGGGGCCAACGTCCTGACTTTC
CASSLASGANVLTF
>-|TRBV10-3|many|TRBJ2-6
TGTGCCACCCTCTCCGGGTCTGGGGCCAACGTCCTGACTTTC
CATLSGSGANVLTF
>TRBD1|TRBV4-1|many|TRBJ1-1
TGCGCCAGCAGCCAAGCTGTGACAGGGCCAGCTGAAGCTTTCTTT
CASSQAVTGPAEAFF
>-|TRBV20-1|-|TRBJ1-3
TGCAGTGCTAGGGCCGGGGACTCTGGAAACACCATATATTTT
CSARAGDSGNTIYF
>-|TRBV6-1|-|TRBJ1-5
TGTGCCAGCACAGCGGGCGGGGGGGTCACAGATACGCAGCATTTT
CASTAGGGVTDTQHF
>-|TRBV2|-|TRBJ2-7
TGTCGCACCAGTGCAGGGGCCCGTTCCTACGAGCAGTACTTC
CRTSAGARSYEQYF
>-|TRBV3-1|few|TRBJ2-4
TGTGCCAGAGTCAATTGGTCCCGGCGGGCCAAAAACATTCAGTACTTC
CARVNWSRRAKNIQYF
>TRBD2|TRBV19|medium-sized|TRBJ2-3
TGTGCCAGTAAAAAGCGGGAGACAGATACGCAGTATTTT
CASKKRETDTQYF
>-|TRBV30|-|TRBJ2-2
TGTGCCTGGAGACCCTCGTGGGGGGAGCTGTTTTTT
CAWRPSWGELFF
>TRBD1|TRBV5-1|-|TRBJ1-3
TGCGCCAGCAGCTTGGCCGAGGGGGCGGCTGGAAACACCATATATTTT
CASSLAEGAAGNTIYF
>-|TRBV6-4|medium-sized|TRBJ2-1
TGTGCCAGCAGTGACTCTGGGGCAGCCTACAATGAGCAGTTCTTC
CASSDSGAAYNEQFF
>-|TRBV5-1|-|TRBJ1-1
TGCGCCAGCAGCTTCGGGGGGATGGTCATGAACACTGAAGCTTTCTTT
CASSFGGMVMNTEAFF
>-|TRBV28|-|TRBJ1-6
TGTGCCAGCAGATCTGGGAGGGGCTATTCACCCCTCCACTTT
CASRSGRGYSPLHF
>-|TRBV7-3|many|TRBJ2-1
TGTGCCAGCAGCTTAATGGGTAGAAATGAGCAGTTCTTC
CASSLMGRNEQFF
>-|TRBV11-1|-|TRBJ2-3
TGCGCCAGCGGCTTTCGGGCGCACAGCACAGATACGCAGTATTTT
CASGFRAHSTDTQYF
>TRBD1|TRBV11-1|many|TRBJ1-3
TGTGCCAGCAGCTGGACAGGGGCCATCTCTGGAAACACCATATATTTT
CASSWTGAISGNTIYF
>TRBD1|TRBV5-6|many|TRBJ2-7
TGTGCCAGCAGCCGATCCTGGGGGACAGGGTCCTACGAGCAGTACTTC
CASSRSWGTGSYEQYF
>TRBD2|TRBV2|few|TRBJ2-1
TGTGCCAGCGGGTTCAGCGGGAGCTCCTACAATGAGCAGTTCTTC
CASGFSGSSYNEQFF
>TRBD1|TRBV7-2|-|TRBJ1-6
TGTGCCAGCAGCTTAGCGCAGGGGGGTAGCCTCCACTTT
CASSLAQGGSLHF
>TRBD1|TRBV19|medium-sized|TRBJ2-3
TGTGCCAGCCGGGACAGGGGGGATCGGGATACGCAGTATTTT
CASRDRGDRDTQYF
>-|TRBV7-9|medium-sized|TRBJ1-2
TGTGCCAGCAGCTTAGATGTCGGGGGCTCTTATGGCTACACCTTC
CASSLDVGGSYGYTF
>TRBD1|TRBV20-1|many|TRBJ1-6
TGCAGTGCCCAAGCGGGACAGGGAGGTTCACCCCTCCACTTT
CSAQAGQGGSPLHF
>-|TRBV6-1|-|TRBJ1-3
TGTGCCAGCAGTGAAGGGAAAAGGGGTACTGGAAACACCATATATTTT
CASSEGKRGTGNTIYF
>TRBD1|TRBV27|few|TRBJ2-1
TGTGCCAGCAGTTGGGGGGACAGGTTGAATGAGCAGTTCTTC
CASSWGDRLNEQFF
>-|TRBV9|few|TRBJ2-7
TGTGCCAGCAGCGTAGGGGCGACAACATACGAGCAGTACTTC
CASSVGATTYEQYF
>TRBD1|TRBV6-2/TRBV6-3|medium-sized|TRBJ1-2
TGTGCCAGCACGCCGACAGGGACTAACTATGGCTACACCTTC
CASTPTGTNYGYTF
>-|TRBV6-5|medium-sized|TRBJ1-1
TGTGCCAGCAGTTACGTGGACACTGAAGCTTTCTTT
CASSYVDTEAFF
>-|TRBV5-5|-|TRBJ2-5
TGTGCCAGCAGCTTGTTGTGGGCAGAAGAGACCCAGTACTTC
CASSLLWAEETQYF
>TRBD2|TRBV20-1|-|TRBJ2-1
TGCAGTGCTAGGGCCTCTAGCGGGGGGCCCTACAATGAGCAGTTCTTC
CSARASSGGPYNEQFF
>-|TRBV4-1|-|TRBJ2-5
TGCGCCAGCAGCCAAGATAAGGGGACCCAGTACTTC
CASSQDKGTQYF
>TRBD2|TRBV5-1|-|TRBJ2-3
TGCGCCAGCGGACTAGCGGGGGGGCAGGGAGATACGCAGTATTTT
CASGLAGGQGDTQYF
>-|TRBV11-1|-|TRBJ2-4
TGTGCCAGCAGCCCGACCGTTATGGCCAAAAACATTCAGTACTTC
CASSPTVMAKNIQYF
>-|TRBV5-4|many|TRBJ1-1
TGTGCCAGCAGTGGGGTCGAGAAAACTGAAGCTTTCTTT
CASSGVEKTEAFF
>-|TRBV4-3|few|TRBJ1-3
TGCGCCAGCAGCCAAGAGCCGGGGGCTCGAAACACCATATATTTT
CASSQEPGARNTIYF
>-|TRBV6-1|medium-sized|TRBJ1-5
TGTGCCAGCACCCCCGGCACCTCTAGCAATCAGCCCCAGCATTTT
CASTPGTSSNQPQHF
>-|TRBV6-1|-|TRBJ2-1
TGTGCCAGCAGGTTCGGCCTTGAGCAGTTCTTC
CASRFGLEQFF
>TRBD2|TRBV11-2|-|TRBJ2-3
TGTGCCAGCAGCTATGGGGCGGGAGGTACAGATACGCAGTATTTT
CASSYGAGGTDTQYF
>-|TRBV12-3/TRBV12-4|few|TRBJ2-7
TGTGCCAGCAGTTTCGGGGTAAGAGAGCAGTACTTC
CASSFGVREQYF
>TRBD1|TRBV5-5|many|TRBJ1-5
TGTGCCAGCAGCCCCGGACAGGGCAATCAGCCCCAGCATTTT
CASSPGQGNQPQHF
>-|TRBV20-1|-|TRBJ2-1
TGCAGTGCTCTCTCGGGAGTCTACAATGAGCAGTTCTTC
CSALSGVYNEQFF
>-|TRBV20-1|many|TRBJ1-2
TGCAGTGCTAGTAGCGCCTGGTATGGCTACACCTTC
CSASSAWYGYTF
>-|TRBV2|medium-sized|TRBJ1-3
TGTGCCAGCGCGGATCCCTCAGGGGCGACCATATATTTT
CASADPSGATIYF
>TRBD1|TRBV12-3/TRBV12-4|many|TRBJ1-1
TGTGCCAGCAGCCTGCCCCAGGGGGCCCGGGGAGGGACTGAAGCTTTCTTT
CASSLPQGARGGTEAFF
>TRBD2|TRBV7-3|many|TRBJ2-3
TGTGCCAGCAGCTCCTGGGGGGGGGAGACAGATACGCAGTATTTT
CASSSWGGETDTQYF
>TRBD2|TRBV7-2|medium-sized|TRBJ2-5
TGTGCCAGCAACGGGGGGATCCAAGAGACCCAGTACTTC
CASNGGIQETQYF
>-|TRBV27|few|TRBJ2-3
TGTGCCAGCAGTCCACAGGCAGGGTTGGTCTCAGATACGCAGTATTTT
CASSPQAGLVSDTQYF
>-|TRBV7-9|few|TRBJ2-7
TGTGCCAGCAGCCCAATTGGCTACGAGCAGTACTTC
CASSPIGYEQYF
>-|TRBV7-8|many|TRBJ2-3
TGTGCCAGCAGCTTATTAGCGTTACGAGATACGCAGTATTTT
CASSLLALRDTQYF
>TRBD1|TRBV2|few|TRBJ2-7
TGTGCCAGCAAGTCGACAGGGAACGAGCAGTACTTC
CASKSTGNEQYF
>TRBD1|TRBV20-1|-|TRBJ2-7
TGCAGTGCTAGTTCCCAGGGACAGCTAAACCGAAACGAGCAGTACTTC
CSASSQGQLNRNEQYF
>-|TRBV14|-|TRBJ1-2
TGTGCCAGCAGCCCGGGAAAAAACTATGGCTACACCTTC
CASSPGKNYGYTF
>-|TRBV24-1|-|TRBJ2-1
TGTGCCACCAGTGATAAGGGGTCTAGCCGGAAAGGCAACGAGCAGTTCTTC
CATSDKGSSRKGNEQFF
>TRBD1|TRBV12-3/TRBV12-4|many|TRBJ2-7
TGTGCCAGCAGTTACAGGGGGCTTGAGCAGTACTTC
CASSYRGLEQYF
>-|TRBV4-3|many|TRBJ2-1
TGCGCCAGCAGCCAAGGTCAGCGGGTGAACAATGAGCAGTTCTTC
CASSQGQRVNNEQFF